This T cell receptor beta chain was identified in a study of cytomegalovirus exposure and HLA in healthy donors. Study-level points and caveats: The study carried out a later analysis of TCR beta sequences. It associated some 17,000 of them with specific HLA alleles at a false discovery rate of 0.05.

A single count supports this clone. The antigen is not known. PCR employed 60 Vbeta and 13 Jbeta primers. Data came from immunoSEQ multiplex PCR; TCRdb stores just in-frame clones and leaves some out. This table has roughly 200,000 clones, 75% to 85% appearing once. The CDR3 covers 15 residues. Per the germline V gene, CDR1 is SGHVS and CDR2 is FNYEAQ. Losses at the gene ends were 5 bases for V and 1 base for J; bases not matched to a gene: 5. The specimen sequenced was PBMCs. This sequence joins TRBV7-6 and TRBJ1-1; 9 bases agree with TRBD1. This TCR was recovered from an older woman in good health and CMV-seropositive. CDR3 sequence: CASSPETGGNTEAFF. The CDR3 DNA reads TGTGCCAGCAGCCCCGAGACAGGGGGGAACACTGAAGCTTTCTTT.